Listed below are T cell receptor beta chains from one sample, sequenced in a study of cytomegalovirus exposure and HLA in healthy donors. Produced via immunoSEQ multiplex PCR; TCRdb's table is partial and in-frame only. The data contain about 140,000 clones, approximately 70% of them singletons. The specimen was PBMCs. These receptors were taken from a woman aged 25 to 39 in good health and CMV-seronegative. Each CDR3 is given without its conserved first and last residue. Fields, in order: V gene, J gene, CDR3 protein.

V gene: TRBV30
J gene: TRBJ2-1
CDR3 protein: AWSWAQLTGSNEQF

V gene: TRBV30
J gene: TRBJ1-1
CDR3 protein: AWRGGEMNTEAF

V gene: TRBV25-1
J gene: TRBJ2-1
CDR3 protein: ASSEWRGEYNEQF

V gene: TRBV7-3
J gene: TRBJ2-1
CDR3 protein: ASSLTLTGQSYNEQF

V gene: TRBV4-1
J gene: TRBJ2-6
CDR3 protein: ASSQAVSGANVLT

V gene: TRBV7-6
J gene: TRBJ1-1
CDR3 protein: ASSYPGMNTEAF

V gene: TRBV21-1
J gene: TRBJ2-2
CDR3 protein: ASSKAGLDTSTEWGELF

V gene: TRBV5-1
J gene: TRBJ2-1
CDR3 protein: ASSLRLAGGHEQF

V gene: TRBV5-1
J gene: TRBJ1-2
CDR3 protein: ASSLAGLSGYT

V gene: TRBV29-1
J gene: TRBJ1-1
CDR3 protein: SVQLSGNTEAF

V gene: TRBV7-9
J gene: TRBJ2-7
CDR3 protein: ASSLRDRGIEQY

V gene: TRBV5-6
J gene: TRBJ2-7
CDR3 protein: ASSTGTGVHEQY

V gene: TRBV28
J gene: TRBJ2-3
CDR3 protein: ASSSSGTGGDTQY

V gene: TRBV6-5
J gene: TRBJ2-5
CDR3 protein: ASSYSAVSQETQY

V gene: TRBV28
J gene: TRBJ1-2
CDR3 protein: ASSLRGLPGYT

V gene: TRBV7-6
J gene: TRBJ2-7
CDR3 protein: ASSLVVTGDEQY

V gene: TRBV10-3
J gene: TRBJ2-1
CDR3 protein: AISGTGDEQF

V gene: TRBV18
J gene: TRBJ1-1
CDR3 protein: ASSPSTGGVTEAF

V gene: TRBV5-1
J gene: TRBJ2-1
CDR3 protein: ASRLAGGSYNEQF

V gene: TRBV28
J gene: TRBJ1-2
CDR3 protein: ASSLRGVYGYT

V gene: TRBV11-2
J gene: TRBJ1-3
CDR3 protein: ASSLIWTGQAAGNTIY

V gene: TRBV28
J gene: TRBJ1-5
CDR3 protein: ASSLGTGRDQPQH

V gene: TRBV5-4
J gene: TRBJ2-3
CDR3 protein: ASSLDSSHTDTQY

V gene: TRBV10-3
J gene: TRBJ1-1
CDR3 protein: AISGHLGTGKELNTEAF

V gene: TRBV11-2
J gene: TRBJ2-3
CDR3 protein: ASSLVPTGGTDTQY

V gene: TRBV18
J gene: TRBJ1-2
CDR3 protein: ASSPSGDYGYT

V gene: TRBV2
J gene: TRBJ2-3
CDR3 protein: ASRGGTSADTQY

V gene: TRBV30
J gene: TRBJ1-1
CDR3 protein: AWSGQVEAF

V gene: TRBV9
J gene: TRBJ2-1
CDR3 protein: ASSEGDFYNEQF

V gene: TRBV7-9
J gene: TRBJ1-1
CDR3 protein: ASSRQGTNTEAF

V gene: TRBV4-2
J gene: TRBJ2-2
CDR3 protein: ASSSAGTGVTGELF

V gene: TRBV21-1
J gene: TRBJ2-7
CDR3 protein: ASSITPGLEAPEQY

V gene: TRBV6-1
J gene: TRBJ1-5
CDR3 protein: ASGLQSGQPQH

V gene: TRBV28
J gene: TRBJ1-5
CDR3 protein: ASSPPSGQGVIQPQH

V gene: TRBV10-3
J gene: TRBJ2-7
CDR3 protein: AISKPGTPYEQY

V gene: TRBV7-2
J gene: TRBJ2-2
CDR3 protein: ASSLEGGQGMTGELF

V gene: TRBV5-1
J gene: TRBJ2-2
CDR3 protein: ASSTSLAGAAGELF

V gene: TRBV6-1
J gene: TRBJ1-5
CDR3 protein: ASSEESHQPQH

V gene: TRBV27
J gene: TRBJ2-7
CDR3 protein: ASSAGAGVYEQY

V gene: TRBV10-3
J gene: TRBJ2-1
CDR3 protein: AITPGVSEPDEQF

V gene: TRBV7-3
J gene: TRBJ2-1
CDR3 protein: ASSLTPMSHNEQF

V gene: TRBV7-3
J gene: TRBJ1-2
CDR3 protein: ASSLTGTGESGYT

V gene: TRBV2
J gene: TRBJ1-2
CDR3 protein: ASRQDSWLYGYT

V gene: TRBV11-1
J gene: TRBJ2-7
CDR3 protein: ASSFSGLAGEQY

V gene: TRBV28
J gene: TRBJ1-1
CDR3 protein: ASSTPGEMNTEAF

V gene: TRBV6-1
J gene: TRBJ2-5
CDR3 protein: ASSEILAGGPGKETQY

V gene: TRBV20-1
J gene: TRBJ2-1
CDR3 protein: SARTRNEQF

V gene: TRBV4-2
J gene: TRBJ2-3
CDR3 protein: ASDRLAGSSTDTQY